A few counts support the clone carrying this T cell receptor beta chain. Trimming stripped 6 bases from V and 7 bases from J, with 18 bases between. This CDR3 region has 15 residues. CDR1 is MRHNA and CDR2 is SNTAGT in the germline V gene. There were approximately 200,000 CFSE-labeled responder cells plated together with approximately 200,000 irradiated, violet-dye-labeled stimulator cells. This sample was included in a study of graft-versus-host responses after intestinal transplantation. Turning to the study itself: Isolated intestinal, liver-intestinal, or multivisceral transplants had been given to the recipients. Each recipient received anti-thymocyte globulin induction, then tacrolimus and steroids for 2 to 4 years.

Study outcomes and limitations: Researchers found GvH clones in recipient marrow, and some showed up first in ileum or blood.

TCRdb's table, derived via immunoSEQ multiplex PCR, lists solely in-frame clones and lacks some. The top ten clones hold over 12% of a sample with around 14,000 clones, 30% to 40% of them seen once. This receptor was taken from a human patient who received an intestinal transplant. The rearrangement links TRBV6-4 to TRBJ2-2; tentative D call: TRBD1 (5 bases). The sequenced sample was alloreactive CD8+ T cells from a mixed lymphocyte reaction culture, obtained before intestinal transplant. Subset reported: CFSE-low proliferating T cells sorted from approximately six-day pre-transplant mixed lymphocyte reaction (GvH or HvG direction). The CDR3: CASRHRQNLFGELFF. The DNA of the CDR3 is TGTGCCAGCAGGCACAGGCAAAATCTGTTCGGGGAGCTGTTTTTT.